Listed here is a single T cell receptor beta chain. The target antigen is unknown. The validation cohort, a group of 100 to 150 subjects, included the donors and was separate from the approximately 680-subject first cohort. The data stem from a study of cytomegalovirus exposure and HLA in healthy donors. On the study more broadly: In a later analysis, the roughly 120 validation repertoires were reported to have used the same platform as the roughly 730 first-cohort repertoires.

Whole-study findings and limits: A list of 164 TCR beta chains associated with cytomegalovirus was given.

Produced via immunoSEQ multiplex PCR; TCRdb's table is partial and in-frame only. The data hold around 60,000 clones, with roughly 90% observed a single time. V was clipped by 0 bases and J by 5 bases; unmatched bases: 9. The CDR3 has 16 residues. The germline CDR1 and CDR2 sequences are LNHNV and YYDKDF (reference sequence). This clonotype was sampled from a man aged 18 to 30 in good health and CMV-seronegative. Specimen: PBMCs. The rearrangement uses TRBV15 and TRBJ2-5, with 7 bases lining up with TRBD2. CDR3 region: CATSRDQGGTGETQYF. CDR3 coding DNA: TGTGCCACCAGCAGAGATCAGGGAGGGACGGGCGAGACCCAGTACTTC.